This T cell receptor (beta chain) was captured in a study of T-cell reconstitution after alpha-beta-depleted transplantation in children. During its preparation, the TCRbeta library received unique molecular identifiers. MiXCR was run by TCRdb on the PCR reads, yielding one entry per CDR3 protein. Of 500,000 to 650,000 distinct CDR3 sequences in the sample, over 10% were seen once. Of note for this clonotype: Its antigen is currently unknown.

From germline, CDR1 is SQVTM and CDR2 ANQGSEA. V lost 6 bases and J lost 2, with 12 bases in between. There are 13 residues in the CDR3. Findings of the study overall: Newly made T cells mostly supplied T-cell counts and diversity one year after transplant. Recipient T cells and thymic progenitors that survived were the source of the high TCRbeta diversity seen at day 60 in some patients. It was reported that alpha-beta T cells came from several hundred expanded graft clones (about two months after transplant).

The source material was PBMCs, mostly from graft donor cells, sampled 180 days after TCRalphabeta/CD19-depleted stem cell transplant. The receptor was derived from a female patient under 10 years old who had a stem cell transplant for aplastic anemia, so the T cells may come from the graft donor. V gene TRBV29-1 combines with J gene TRBJ2-3; D call uncertain. Here the CDR3 DNA reads TGCAGCGTCCCGGGCCACCTCACAGATACGCAGTATTTT. Protein: CSVPGHLTDTQYF.